The clone carrying this T cell receptor beta chain was seen ten or more times. Its target is unknown. The data belong to a study of T cells in Graves' hyperthyroidism and ophthalmopathy. Whole-study results and caveats: Peripheral blood also featured most of the thyroid clonotypes expanded above 0.001. In the analysis, a 13 V-J model separated ophthalmopathy from stable hyperthyroidism.

Regions amplified from RNA transcripts were the TCR beta CDR3 regions. The HTBI set primed first-round TCR CDR3 RT-PCR. TCRdb analysed the multiplex PCR reads with MiXCR anew, one entry per CDR3 protein. The sample comprises about 540,000 distinct CDR3 sequences, more than 45% of which are singletons, and 8% to 8.5% rests with the top ten. The CDR3 sequence is 15 residues long. CDR1 and CDR2 (germline): ENHRY, SYGVKD. Losses at the gene ends were 3 bases for V and 4 bases for J; bases not matched to a gene: 5. Aged 18 to 65, the patients had hyperthyroidism that was newly diagnosed and had lasted under 2 months. Used for diagnoses were clinical symptoms, serum thyroxine and TRAb, thyroid ultrasound and orbital computed tomography.

Sequences were obtained from peripheral blood or thyroid tissue (not recorded which). This TCR was recovered from a woman younger than 30 with Graves' hyperthyroidism. The gene calls are TRBV10-3 and TRBJ1-3; 8 bases are a match to TRBD1. The CDR3 sequence: CAISDGTGPGNTIYF. As DNA, the CDR3 is TGTGCCATCAGTGACGGGACAGGTCCAGGAAACACCATATATTTT.